The TCR beta chain described here comes from a study of breast tumors, draining lymph nodes, adjacent tissues. Overall study results and limits: Tumor TCR diversity was below lymph nodes but above nontumor tissue. Findings are consistent with lymph node origin and intratumoral expansion of most tumor T cells. Luminal-like breast cancer showed significantly greater tumor-nontumor repertoire similarity than basal-like breast cancer did.

Germline assignment: CDR1 SNHLY and CDR2 FYNNEI. CDR3 length: 14 residues. Trimming shortened V by 11 bases and J by 5 bases, and 22 bases separated the two germline ends. TCRdb re-derived calls from the multiplex PCR reads in MiXCR, one entry per CDR3 protein. This table has roughly 15,000 distinct CDR3 sequences, roughly 48% appearing once. As for this clonotype: The antigen is unknown.

This TCR was recovered from a female donor with breast cancer. Some clones in this sample may be carry-over from other donors' samples. V and J are TRBV2 and TRBJ2-7; weak D call: TRBD1 (6 bases). Material for sequencing was tumor-adjacent breast tissue. In DNA, the CDR3 is TGTGCCCGCAAAGTCAGGCAGGGGAAACACGAGCAGTACTTC. This sequence encodes CARKVRQGKHEQYF.